The 9 T cell receptor beta chains below come from one sample, sequenced in a study of T cell repertoires in cytomegalovirus infection. TCRdb redid the calling of the reads with MiXCR, one entry per CDR3 protein. The profile covers some 800,000 distinct CDR3 sequences, with 25% to 30% appearing a single time and 10% to 15% taken by the ten largest. Their antigens are not known. Sequencing used cultured CD8+ T cells from PBMCs, obtained from culture after CMV antigen stimulation. The receptors come from a human donor in good health (CMV status not recorded). Some clones in this sample may be carry-over from other donors' samples.

This clonotype was seen only a few times. V usage is TRBV28 and J usage is TRBJ1-6, with 9 bases fitting TRBD1. Germline V gene data show CDR1 as MDHEN and CDR2 as SYDVKM. This CDR3 region has 16 residues. V lost 7 bases, J lost 5 bases, and 9 bases stayed unmatched. Here the CDR3 reads CASTPDRGRDNSPLHF. CDR3 sequence (DNA): TGTGCCAGCACCCCGGACAGGGGACGGGATAATTCACCCCTCCACTTT.

This clonotype has at least ten counts. V and J are TRBV7-2 and TRBJ1-6; TRBD1 aligns across 8 bases. With V trimmed by 5 bases and J by 7 bases, 7 bases remained unmatched. Germline assignment: CDR1 SGHTA and CDR2 FQGNSA. The CDR3 has 15 residues. CDR3 protein: CASSPRTGTNSPLHF. CDR3 sequence (DNA): TGTGCCAGCAGCCCCCGGACAGGGACGAATTCACCCCTCCACTTT.

The rearrangement joins TRBV18 to TRBJ1-1, with D hard to call. Germline CDR1 KGHSH, CDR2 LQKENI. The CDR3 covers 16 residues. V dropped 1 base and J dropped 4 bases, with 16 bases sitting between them. CDR3 DNA sequence: TGTGCCAGCTCACCACAGAGGCTCGGGGTGAGCACTGAAGCTTTCTTT. Translated: CASSPQRLGVSTEAFF. Variable domain in full (rest from reference TRBV18 and TRBJ1-1): NAGVMQNPRHLVRRRGQEARLRCSPMKGHSHVYWYRQLPEEGLKFMVYLQKENIIDESGMPKERFSAEFPKEGPSILRIQQVVRGDSAAYFCASSPQRLGVSTEAFFGQGTRLTVV.

This clonotype was counted between two and nine times. Relative to the germline gene, one junction end is altered; a read error may explain this. V gene TRBV7-6 combines with J gene TRBJ2-3; weak D call: TRBD1 (5 bases). The CDR3 spans 14 residues. Germline CDR1 reads SGHVS; CDR2 reads FNYEAQ. CDR3 nucleotides: TGTGCTAGCAGCCCGTCCCCAGGGTCGGATACGCAGTATTTT. Its translation is CASSPSPGSDTQYF.

V is TRBV12-5 and J is TRBJ2-1; D is uncertain. This CDR3 region has 12 residues. The V end lost 10 bases, the J end lost 5 bases, and 12 bases lay between the germline ends. From germline, CDR1 is LGHNT and CDR2 FRNRAP. CDR3 in amino acids: CATRGADNEQFF. The DNA of the CDR3 is TGTGCTACCCGAGGCGCCGACAATGAGCAGTTCTTC.

The V and J genes are TRBV3-1 and TRBJ1-1, with D possibly matching TRBD1 (5 bases). The CDR3 consists of 16 residues. The ends were cut back, 0 bases at V and 7 bases at J, with 18 bases in the middle. Germline CDR1 is LGHDT and CDR2 is YNNKEL (reference sequence). CDR3 bases: TGTGCCAGCAGCCAAGATTCCTGGGGGGGGAGCGGTGAAGCTTTCTTT. Translated: CASSQDSWGGSGEAFF.

This clonotype turned up a few times. The gene calls are TRBV27 and TRBJ2-7; 8 bases are shared with TRBD2. The V gene end was trimmed by 3 bases and the J gene end by 2 bases; junction bases not matched to a gene: 6. The CDR3 sequence is 15 residues long. Germline CDR1 and CDR2: MNHEY and SMNVEV (reference sequence). The CDR3, as DNA: TGTGCCAGCAGTTTGTTTGCGGGGGGCGCCTACGAGCAGTACTTC. This gives the protein CASSLFAGGAYEQYF.

This clonotype appeared a few times. V usage is TRBV12-3 or TRBV12-4 and J usage is TRBJ1-5, with D unresolved. The CDR3 extends over 14 amino acids. V was trimmed by 3 bases and J by 7 bases, leaving 13 bases between them. CDR3 amino acids: CASSFNRMGQPQHF. CDR3 nucleotide sequence: TGTGCCAGCAGTTTTAACCGGATGGGGCAGCCCCAGCATTTT.

This clonotype was seen more than once but under ten times. The chain joins TRBV4-3 to TRBJ2-6, with D possibly called TRBD1 or TRBD2 (5 bases each). Germline V gives CDR1 LGHNA, CDR2 YSLEER. The length of the CDR3 is 20 residues. V was pared by 0 bases and J by 0 bases, with 18 bases between. CDR3 region: CASSQEEQRDGDSGANVLTF. The CDR3 coding sequence is TGCGCCAGCAGCCAAGAGGAACAACGGGACGGCGACTCTGGGGCCAACGTCCTGACTTTC.